What follows describes a single TCR beta chain. Which antigen it targets is not known. Base qualities are missing; no much larger clone stands one base away. The data stem from a study of shared clonotypes between healthy human individuals (dated by TCRdb to 2018 to 2020). Notes on the research overall: The cohort included a few men and a couple of women between 18 and 49 years of age. For each donor, CD4 naive and CD4 memory were each given three plates, CD8 naive was given two plates, and CD8 memory was given one plate. To estimate repertoire size and how much clonotypes are shared between individuals, the study performed deep sequencing of blood TCR repertoires from roughly five healthy adults. To increase sequencing depth and limit assay-specific biases, different laboratories used diverse techniques to prepare libraries and sequence TCR repertoires. Per donor, leukapheresis produced somewhere between about 0.8 and 9 billion PBMCs. Overall study results and their limits: Only blood was sampled, and tissue TCR repertoires likely differ from those in blood. Across several donors, 5% to 6% of naive CD4, more than 3% of naive CD8, roughly 2.2% of memory CD4, and approximately 0.4% of memory CD8 clonotypes were shared. The small number of donors limited the genetic and exposure-history diversity represented. Naive subsets generally had larger estimated clonotype richness than memory subsets did. Higher generation probabilities were observed for clonotypes shared by all four sorted-subset donors than for non-shared clonotypes. Incomplete sequencing was indicated by rarefaction of sorted-subset datasets, despite the large sequencing depth. Pairwise subsampling led to the expectation that sequencing depth would affect the degree of clonotype sharing among donors.

Donors were healthy HIV-negative adults with no recently reported acute infections or vaccinations. Only Caucasian adults living in Nashville, Tennessee, USA were represented among the donors. CD4+ T cells were enriched by magnetic negative selection, after which naive cells were positively selected on CD45RA and the negative fraction was taken as the memory subset. Blood was collected by leukapheresis, and PBMCs were isolated by Ficoll-Histopaque density gradient centrifugation and then cryopreserved in liquid nitrogen vapor phase. Purity and quantity of every magnetically sorted T cell population were checked by analytical flow cytometry. Genomic DNA was isolated from each sorted fraction and quantified by UV absorbance on a Nanodrop 2000c. Using the deep immunoSEQ assay, TCR CDR3 regions were amplified from genomic DNA by multiplex PCR. Genomic DNA extracted from each cell subset was distributed evenly over all wells of several immunoSEQ 96-well plates, and each plate served as one replicate. For sorted subsets, each replicate PCR was loaded with 200 to 250 ng genomic DNA, equivalent to about 30,000 T cell genomes. Purified libraries were quantified with a Qubit 3.0 fluorometer, sized on a Bioanalyzer 2100, and re-quantified with the KAPA Library Quantification kit. Each immunoSEQ 96-well plate was sequenced on its own single-read 150-cycle Illumina NextSeq 550 flow cell. The authors' analysis ran thus. The immunoSEQ output contained only junctional sequences without quality scores, so filtering could not match that applied to full-length reads. To assign V/J genes and CDR3, sequences were annotated against IMGT germline references using PyIR, a Python wrapper for IgBLAST v1.9. Any read was removed if the V/J assignment was weak (E-value above 1e-6), the CDR3 was missing, or the read contained stop codons, out-of-frame junctions, or ambiguous translated residues. V3J clonotypes were defined by identical inferred V gene, J gene, and CDR3 amino acid sequence. The percentage overlap between two repertoires was calculated by dividing the number of shared unique clonotypes by the size of the smaller repertoire. RTK rarefaction, the Chao1 estimator, and Recon v2.1 estimates of unobserved clonotypes were used to assess repertoire richness. Generation probabilities for all TCRbeta clonotypes obtained by the gDNA method from four donors were computed using OLGA. Here the immuneACCESS table is served through TCRdb, limited to in-frame sequences with V and J called. Missing clones are a known gap in these copies; in checked studies unresolved V genes cover under half, and the rest lacks a known reason. Clone size and the V and J calls come from that table; the DNA yielded D and trimming. The sample data list roughly 2 million clones, and roughly 94% of these were observed just once. The leading ten clones occupy more than 0.1% of the sample.

V ends up 4 bases short and J 6 bases short, with an unmatched junction base count of 3. CDR1 is given as MNHNS and CDR2 as SASEGT, both from the germline V gene. The CDR3 contains 12 residues, cysteine and phenylalanine counted. The only DNA kept is the CDR3, 36 bases in frame from the first base. Recombination connected TRBV6-1 to TRBJ2-7, with TRBD1 identical over 7 junction bases. What was sequenced was naive CD4+ T cells sorted from blood. In the paper's terms, the cell subset or site label means: CD45RA+ positively selected. The origin of this receptor is a man between 18 and 35 years old in good health. The DNA is as follows: TGTGCCAGCAGTGGACAGGGTTTCGAGCAGTACTTC. Its product reads: CASSGQGFEQYF.